This TCR beta chain was captured in a study of shared clonotypes between healthy human individuals. Study in general: Samples came from a couple of female and a few male donors aged 18 to 49. Every donor yielded three CD4 naive, three CD4 memory, two CD8 naive and one CD8 memory plate.

Donors, healthy HIV-negative adults, lacked recent acute infections or vaccinations. General study points: Deeper or shallower sequencing was expected to change how clonotypes are shared among donors.

Of note for this clone: The antigen is unknown.

Germline CDR1 is SNHLY and CDR2 is FYNNEI. CDR3 length equals 13 residues. With V trimmed by 10 bases and J by 2 bases, 7 bases remained unmatched. Profiled with immunoSEQ multiplex PCR; TCRdb holds only in-frame clones, not every one. This sample has around 940,000 clones, with around three quarters found just once. This TCR came from a man aged 18 to 35 in good health. The chain links TRBV2 to TRBJ2-5; the match to TRBD2 covers 7 bases. The sample consisted of memory CD4+ T cells sorted from blood. Subset denoted: CD45RA-negative fraction. CDR3 sequence: CATLAEVQETQYF. The CDR3 DNA sequence: TGTGCCACCCTAGCGGAGGTACAAGAGACCCAGTACTTC.